These 8 T cell receptor beta chains originate from one sample sequenced in a study of T-cell reconstitution after alpha-beta-depleted transplantation in children. Unique molecular identifiers tagged the TCRbeta library. TCRdb itself ran the PCR reads through MiXCR, one entry per CDR3 protein. The repertoire includes around 480,000 distinct CDR3 sequences, about 33% of them detected once, and more than 2% sits in the top ten. This specimen consisted of PBMCs from the stem cell graft donor, obtained from the stem cell graft. These receptors were taken from a human donor who donated a stem cell graft to a child with aplastic anemia.

J is TRBJ1-2 and V is TRBV5-1; 7 bases fit TRBD1. V was clipped by 3 bases and J by 7 bases; unmatched bases: 9. CDR3 length: 14 residues. Germline CDR1 is SGHRS and CDR2 is YFSETQ. The CDR3 here is CASSSEGGSSGYTF. The DNA of the CDR3 is TGCGCCAGCAGCTCGGAAGGGGGCAGTAGTGGCTACACCTTC.

This chain joins TRBV19 and TRBJ2-3; D perhaps matches TRBD1 (5 bases). In germline, CDR1 is LNHDA, CDR2 SQIVND (reference sequence). The CDR3 totals 14 residues. The V gene lost 5 bases and the J gene lost 1 base, with 10 bases spanning the gap. As DNA, the CDR3 is TGTGCCAGTAGTCGGACAACGGGCACAGATACGCAGTATTTT. Protein: CASSRTTGTDTQYF.

This clonotype appeared a few times. The chain links TRBV20-1 to TRBJ1-5; no definite D call. The V and J ends lost 3 bases and 5 bases respectively, with 14 bases between them. Per germline, CDR1 DFQATT and CDR2 SNEGSKA (reference sequence). The CDR3 has 14 residues. The CDR3 DNA is TGCAGTGCTAGTTCCCCTCTAATGGATCAGCCCCAGCATTTT. Protein: CSASSPLMDQPQHF.

The genes are TRBV7-2 and TRBJ2-1, with D possibly matching TRBD2 (6 bases). There are 14 residues in the CDR3. Germline V lookup: CDR1 SGHTA, CDR2 FQGNSA. Trimming cost V 5 bases and J 3 bases, with 11 bases left between them. This CDR3 is CASSPIAVYNEQFF. CDR3 nucleotides: TGTGCCAGCAGCCCGATAGCGGTCTACAATGAGCAGTTCTTC. Filled out from reference TRBV7-2 and TRBJ2-1, the complete variable domain reads GAGVSQSPSNKVTEKGKDVELRCDPISGHTALYWYRQSLGQGLEFLIYFQGNSAPDKSGLPSDRFSAERTGGSVSTLTIQRTQQEDSAVYLCASSPIAVYNEQFFGPGTRLTVL.

This rearrangement joins TRBV6-5 to TRBJ1-5; D gene unclear. This CDR3 region has 16 residues. Germline V CDR1 and CDR2: MNHEY, SVGAGI. V gave up 0 bases and J gave up 7 bases, with 16 bases separating them. DNA for the CDR3: TGTGCCAGCAGTTACTCAAACACAAGGGAGGTGCAGCCCCAGCATTTT. Translating gives CASSYSNTREVQPQHF.

CDR3 sequence reads: CASSPTGTSGSTDTQYF. In nucleotides, the CDR3 is TGTGCCAGCAGCCCCACCGGGACTAGCGGTAGCACAGATACGCAGTATTTT. The chain combines TRBV11-2 with TRBJ2-3; TRBD2 agrees at 11 bases. V shed 5 bases, J shed 0 bases, and the junction held 7 bases outside the gene matches. The CDR3 consists of 17 residues. Germline CDR1 SGHAT, CDR2 FQNNGV.

The V gene is TRBV7-2, the J gene TRBJ2-1, with TRBD2 matching 10 bases. With V trimmed by 0 bases and J by 3 bases, 5 bases remained unmatched. The V gene's germline CDR1 is SGHTA and CDR2 FQGNSA. The CDR3 is made up of 17 amino acids. The CDR3 DNA sequence: TGTGCCAGCAGCTTAGCGGCTAGCGGGAGCTACTACAATGAGCAGTTCTTC. Amino acid sequence: CASSLAASGSYYNEQFF.

The genes are TRBV28 and TRBJ2-4, with 7 bases aligning to TRBD2. With V trimmed by 4 bases and J by 7 bases, 7 bases remained unmatched. Germline assignment: CDR1 MDHEN and CDR2 SYDVKM. This CDR3 region has 14 residues. CDR3 loop: CASSSMGGGNIQYF. As DNA, the CDR3 is TGTGCCAGCAGTTCGATGGGGGGAGGGAACATTCAGTACTTC.